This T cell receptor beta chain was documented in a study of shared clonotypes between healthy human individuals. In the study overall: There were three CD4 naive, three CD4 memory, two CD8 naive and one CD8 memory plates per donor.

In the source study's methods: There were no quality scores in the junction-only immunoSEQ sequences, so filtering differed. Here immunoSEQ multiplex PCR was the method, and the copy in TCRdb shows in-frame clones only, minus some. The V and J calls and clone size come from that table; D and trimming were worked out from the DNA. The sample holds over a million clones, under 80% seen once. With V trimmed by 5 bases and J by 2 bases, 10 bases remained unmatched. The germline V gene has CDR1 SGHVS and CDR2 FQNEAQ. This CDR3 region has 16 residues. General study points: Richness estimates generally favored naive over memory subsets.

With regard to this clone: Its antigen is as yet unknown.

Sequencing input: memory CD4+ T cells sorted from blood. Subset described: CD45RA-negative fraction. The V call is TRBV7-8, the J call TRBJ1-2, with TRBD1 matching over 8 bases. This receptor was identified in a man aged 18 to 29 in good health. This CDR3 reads CASSPHFAGGNYGYTF. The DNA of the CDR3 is TGTGCCAGCAGCCCCCATTTTGCAGGGGGCAACTATGGCTACACCTTC.